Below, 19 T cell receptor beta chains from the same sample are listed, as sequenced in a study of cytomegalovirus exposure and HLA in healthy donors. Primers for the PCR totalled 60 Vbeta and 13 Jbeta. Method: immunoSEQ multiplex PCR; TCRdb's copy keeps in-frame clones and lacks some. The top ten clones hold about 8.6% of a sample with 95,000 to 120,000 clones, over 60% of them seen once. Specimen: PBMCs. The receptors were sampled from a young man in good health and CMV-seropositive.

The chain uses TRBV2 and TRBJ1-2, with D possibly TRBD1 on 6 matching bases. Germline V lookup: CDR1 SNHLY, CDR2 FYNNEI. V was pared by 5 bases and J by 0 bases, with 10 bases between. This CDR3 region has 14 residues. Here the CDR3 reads CASSRTVSNYGYTF. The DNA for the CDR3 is TGTGCCAGCAGTAGGACAGTATCTAACTATGGCTACACCTTC.

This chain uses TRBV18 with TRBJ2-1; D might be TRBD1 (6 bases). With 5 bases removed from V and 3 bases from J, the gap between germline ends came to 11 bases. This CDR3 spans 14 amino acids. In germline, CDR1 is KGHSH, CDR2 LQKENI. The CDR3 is CASSARQDYNEQFF. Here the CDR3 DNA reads TGTGCCAGCTCAGCCCGACAGGACTACAATGAGCAGTTCTTC.

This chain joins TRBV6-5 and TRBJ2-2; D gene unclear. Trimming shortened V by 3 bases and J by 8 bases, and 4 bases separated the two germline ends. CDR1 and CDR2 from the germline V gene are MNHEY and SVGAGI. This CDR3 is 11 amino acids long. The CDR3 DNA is TGTGCCAGCAGTTATCCTGGGGAGCTGTTTTTT. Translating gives CASSYPGELFF.

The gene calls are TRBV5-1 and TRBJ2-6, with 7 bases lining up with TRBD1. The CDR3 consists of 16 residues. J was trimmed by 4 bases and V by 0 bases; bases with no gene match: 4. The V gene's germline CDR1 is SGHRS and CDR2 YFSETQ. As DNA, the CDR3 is TGCGCCAGCAGCTTGGTAGGGGGCGGCGGGGCCAACGTCCTGACTTTC. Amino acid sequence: CASSLVGGGGANVLTF.

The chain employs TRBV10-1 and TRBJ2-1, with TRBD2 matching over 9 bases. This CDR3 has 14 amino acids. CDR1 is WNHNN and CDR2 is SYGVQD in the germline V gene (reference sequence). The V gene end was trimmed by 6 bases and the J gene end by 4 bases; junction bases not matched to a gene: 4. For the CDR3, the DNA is TGCGCCAGCAGGAGCGGGGGGCCATACAATGAGCAGTTCTTC. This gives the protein CASRSGGPYNEQFF.

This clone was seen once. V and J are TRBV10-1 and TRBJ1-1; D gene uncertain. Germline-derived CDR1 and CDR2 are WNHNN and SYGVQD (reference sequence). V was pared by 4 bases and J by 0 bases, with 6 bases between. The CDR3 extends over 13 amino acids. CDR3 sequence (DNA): TGCGCCAGCAGTGCACAGATGAACACTGAAGCTTTCTTT. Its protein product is CASSAQMNTEAFF.

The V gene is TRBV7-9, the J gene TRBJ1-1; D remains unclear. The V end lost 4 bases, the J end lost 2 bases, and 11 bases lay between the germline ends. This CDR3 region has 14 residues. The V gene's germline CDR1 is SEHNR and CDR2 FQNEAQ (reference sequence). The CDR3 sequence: CASSSPEANTEAFF. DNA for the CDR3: TGTGCCAGCAGCTCCCCCGAAGCAAACACTGAAGCTTTCTTT.

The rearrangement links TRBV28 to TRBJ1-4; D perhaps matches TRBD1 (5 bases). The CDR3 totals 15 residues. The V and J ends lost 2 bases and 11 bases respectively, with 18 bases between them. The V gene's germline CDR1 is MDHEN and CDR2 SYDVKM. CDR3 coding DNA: TGTGCCAGCAGTTTAGTGGGCAGGGAGGGGTTCAAACTGTTTTTT. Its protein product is CASSLVGREGFKLFF. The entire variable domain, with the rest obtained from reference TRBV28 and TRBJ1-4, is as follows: DVKVTQSSRYLVKRTGEKVFLECVQDMDHENMFWYRQDPGLGLRLIYFSYDVKMKEKGDIPEGYSVSREKKERFSLILESASTNQTSMYLCASSLVGREGFKLFFGSGTQLSVL.

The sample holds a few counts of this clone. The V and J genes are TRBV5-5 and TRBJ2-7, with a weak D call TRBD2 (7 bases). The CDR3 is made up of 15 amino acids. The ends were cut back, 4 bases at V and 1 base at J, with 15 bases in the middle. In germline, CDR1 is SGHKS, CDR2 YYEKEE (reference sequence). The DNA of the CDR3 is TGTGCCAGCAGCATTGGGGGGGGGCTGTCCTACGAGCAGTACTTC. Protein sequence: CASSIGGGLSYEQYF. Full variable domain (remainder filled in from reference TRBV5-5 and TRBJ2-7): DAGVTQSPTHLIKTRGQQVTLRCSPISGHKSVSWYQQVLGQGPQFIFQYYEKEERGRGNFPDRFSARQFPNYSSELNVNALLLGDSALYLCASSIGGGLSYEQYFGPGTRLTVT.

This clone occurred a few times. This CDR3 reads CASSVGLARAVHGYTF. CDR3 coding DNA: TGTGCCAGCAGCGTAGGACTGGCCCGAGCCGTACATGGCTACACCTTC. The chain has TRBV9 and TRBJ1-2; D not resolved. Trimming took 0 bases from V and 6 from J, leaving 18 bases between them. The CDR3 spans 16 residues. Germline V CDR1 and CDR2: SGDLS, YYNGEE.

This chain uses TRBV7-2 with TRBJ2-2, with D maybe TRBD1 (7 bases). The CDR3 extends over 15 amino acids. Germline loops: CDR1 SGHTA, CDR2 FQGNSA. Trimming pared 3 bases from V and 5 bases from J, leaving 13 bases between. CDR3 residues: CASSLGQLATGELFF. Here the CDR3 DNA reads TGTGCCAGCAGCTTGGGACAGCTAGCGACCGGGGAGCTGTTTTTT.

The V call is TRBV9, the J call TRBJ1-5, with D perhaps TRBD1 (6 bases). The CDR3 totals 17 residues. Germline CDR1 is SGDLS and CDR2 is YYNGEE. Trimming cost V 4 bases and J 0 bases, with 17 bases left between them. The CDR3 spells CASSPGTLGRSNQPQHF. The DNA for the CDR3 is TGTGCCAGCAGCCCGGGGACATTGGGGCGTAGCAATCAGCCCCAGCATTTT. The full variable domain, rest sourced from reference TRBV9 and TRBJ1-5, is DSGVTQTPKHLITATGQRVTLRCSPRSGDLSVYWYQQSLDQGLQFLIQYYNGEERAKGNILERFSAQQFPDLHSELNLSSLELGDSALYFCASSPGTLGRSNQPQHFGDGTRLSIL.

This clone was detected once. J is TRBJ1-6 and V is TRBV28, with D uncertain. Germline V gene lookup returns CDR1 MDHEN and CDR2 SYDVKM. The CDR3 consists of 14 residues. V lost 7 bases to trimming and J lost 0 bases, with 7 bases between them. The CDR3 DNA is TGTGCCAGCAAACGGGACTCCTATAATTCACCCCTCCACTTT. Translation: CASKRDSYNSPLHF.

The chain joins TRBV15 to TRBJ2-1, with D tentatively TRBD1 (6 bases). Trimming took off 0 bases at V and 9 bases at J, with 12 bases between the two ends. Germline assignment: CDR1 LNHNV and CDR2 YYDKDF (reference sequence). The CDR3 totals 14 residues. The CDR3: CATSRDGGVREQFF. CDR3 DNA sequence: TGTGCCACCAGCAGAGATGGGGGCGTCCGTGAGCAGTTCTTC. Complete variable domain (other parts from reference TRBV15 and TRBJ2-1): DAMVIQNPRYQVTQFGKPVTLSCSQTLNHNVMYWYQQKSSQAPKLLFHYYDKDFNNEADTPDNFQSRRPNTSFCFLDIRSPGLGDTAMYLCATSRDGGVREQFFGPGTRLTVL.

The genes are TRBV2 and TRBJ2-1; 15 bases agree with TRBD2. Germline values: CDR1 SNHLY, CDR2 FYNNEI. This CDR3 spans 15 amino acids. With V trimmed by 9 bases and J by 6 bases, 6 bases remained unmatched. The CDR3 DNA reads TGTGCCAGTCTTTCGGGACTAGCGGGGGGCAATGAGCAGTTCTTC. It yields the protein CASLSGLAGGNEQFF.

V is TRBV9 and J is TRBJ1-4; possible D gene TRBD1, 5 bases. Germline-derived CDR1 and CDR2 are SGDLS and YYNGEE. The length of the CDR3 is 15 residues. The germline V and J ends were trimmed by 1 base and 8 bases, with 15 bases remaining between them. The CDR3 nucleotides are TGTGCCAGCAGCGTATCATCGCAGGGCTGGGAAAAACTGTTTTTT. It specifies CASSVSSQGWEKLFF.

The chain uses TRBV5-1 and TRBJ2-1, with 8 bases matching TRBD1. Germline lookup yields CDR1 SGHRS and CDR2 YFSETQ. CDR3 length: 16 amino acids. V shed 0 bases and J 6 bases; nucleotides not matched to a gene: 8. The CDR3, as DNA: TGCGCCAGCAGCTTGGAAGTCGCAGGGGGCTTCAATGAGCAGTTCTTC. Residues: CASSLEVAGGFNEQFF.

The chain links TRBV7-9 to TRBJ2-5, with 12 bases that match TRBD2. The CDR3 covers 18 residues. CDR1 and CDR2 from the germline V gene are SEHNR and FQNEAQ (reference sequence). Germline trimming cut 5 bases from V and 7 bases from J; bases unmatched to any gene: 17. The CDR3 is CASSPLRGTSGLQGTQYF. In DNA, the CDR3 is TGTGCCAGCAGCCCCCTGCGCGGGACTAGCGGGCTACAGGGGACCCAGTACTTC.

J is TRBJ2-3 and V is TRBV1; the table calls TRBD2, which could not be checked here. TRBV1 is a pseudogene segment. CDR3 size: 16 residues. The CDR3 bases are TGCACCAGCAGTTCACCCTGGGGGGATAGCACAGATACGCAGTATTTT. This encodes CTSSSPWGDSTDTQYF.